This T cell receptor (beta chain) was sequenced during a study of blood T cell repertoires in COVID-19. The study recruited people aged about 18 to 95 years across approximately 24 US areas. Symptom resolution, clearance, or two negative PCRs marked the recovered donors of Cohort 3. Source study methods: Amplification with reference gene primers provided the estimates of nucleated cell counts. TCRdb's copy holds only in-frame clones and misses some; the assay was immunoSEQ multiplex PCR. V, J and clone size are those of that table, while D and trimming were read from the DNA. The table records approximately 200,000 clones, 80% to 90% of them present only once. The V gene end was trimmed by 5 bases and the J gene end by 1 base; junction bases not matched to a gene: 7. CDR1 and CDR2 from the germline V gene are MNHEY and SMNVEV (reference sequence). The CDR3 consists of 15 residues.

V usage is TRBV27 and J usage is TRBJ2-5, with 7 bases that match TRBD1. The receptor comes from a young man who had recovered from COVID-19. The sequenced material came from PBMCs or T cells enriched from blood (not recorded which). The CDR3 DNA reads TGTGCCAGCAGTCCCTTAACAGGGGTCCAAGAGACCCAGTACTTC. This encodes CASSPLTGVQETQYF.